These 30 T cell receptor beta chains came from one sample sequenced in a study of beta chain features in type 1 diabetes. What was sequenced were expressed TCRB transcripts, since all of the isolated RNA had been reverse transcribed. Method: immunoSEQ multiplex PCR; TCRdb's copy keeps in-frame clones and lacks some. The table lists 450,000 or so clones, roughly an eighth of them singletons, with 0.04% to 0.05% in the top ten. The sequencing input was naive CD4+ T cells from blood. The source is a woman younger than 35 in good health.

This clone was picked up a small number of times. V usage is TRBV7-9 and J usage is TRBJ1-5, with TRBD1 matching over 8 bases. V shed 1 base, J shed 5 bases, and the junction held 1 base outside the gene matches. Germline CDR1 and CDR2: SEHNR and FQNEAQ (reference sequence). The CDR3 loop spans 14 amino acids. CDR3 bases: TGTGCCAGCAGCTTAGAGGACAGGGATCAGCCCCAGCATTTT. Amino acids: CASSLEDRDQPQHF.

The chain is built from TRBV30 and TRBJ2-7, with 11 bases fitting TRBD1. CDR1 is GTSNPN, CDR2 SVGIG, per germline (reference sequence). The CDR3 runs to 12 residues. Trimming took 8 bases from V and 4 from J; bases not matched to a gene: 4. The CDR3 reads CAGGTGGYEQYF. Written as DNA, the CDR3 is TGTGCCGGGGGGACAGGGGGTTACGAGCAGTACTTC.

The chain has TRBV7-8 and TRBJ1-2, with 7 bases aligning to TRBD1. CDR3 length: 14 amino acids. V was clipped by 3 bases and J by 2 bases; unmatched bases: 3. Germline V lookup: CDR1 SGHVS, CDR2 FQNEAQ. The CDR3 spells CASSLDRTNYGYTF. For the CDR3, the DNA is TGTGCCAGCAGCTTGGACAGGACAAACTATGGCTACACCTTC.

This clone occurred a few times. The J gene is TRBJ1-2, the V gene TRBV14, with TRBD1 as a possible D gene (6 bases). The V gene's germline CDR1 is SGHDN and CDR2 FVKESK. Deletions cut 6 bases from V and 4 bases from J, with 15 bases between. The CDR3 has 14 residues. CDR3: CASRKTGGVYGYTF. The CDR3 nucleotides read TGTGCCAGCAGAAAGACAGGAGGCGTCTATGGCTACACCTTC. The whole variable domain, remainder taken from reference TRBV14 and TRBJ1-2, is EAGVTQFPSHSVIEKGQTVTLRCDPISGHDNLYWYRRVMGKEIKFLLHFVKESKQDESGMPNNRFLAERTGGTYSTLKVQPAELEDSGVYFCASRKTGGVYGYTFGSGTRLTVV.

The sample holds a few counts of this clone. This sequence joins TRBV29-1 and TRBJ1-1; possible D gene TRBD1, 6 bases. Trimming stripped 6 bases from V and 4 bases from J, with 18 bases between. This CDR3 has 14 residues. Germline CDR1 reads SQVTM; CDR2 reads ANQGSEA. The CDR3 nucleotides are TGCAGCGTGGGACCGCGGGGGGCGCCCACTGAAGCTTTCTTT. Its protein product is CSVGPRGAPTEAFF.

The chain joins TRBV20-1 to TRBJ1-4; D is ambiguous. This CDR3 has 11 residues. V gave up 1 base and J gave up 8 bases, with 5 bases separating them. Germline V CDR1 and CDR2: DFQATT, SNEGSKA (reference sequence). CDR3 in amino acids: CSARVWEKLFF. The CDR3 nucleotides are TGCAGTGCTAGAGTCTGGGAAAAACTGTTTTTT.

The chain employs TRBV7-8 and TRBJ1-5; 7 bases map to TRBD1. J gave up 5 bases and V 4 bases, and 5 bases lay outside the gene matches. This CDR3 region has 14 residues. Germline values: CDR1 SGHVS, CDR2 FQNEAQ. CDR3 loop: CASSSDRVDQPQHF. In DNA form, the CDR3 reads TGTGCCAGCAGCTCCGACAGGGTCGATCAGCCCCAGCATTTT. Supplemented by reference TRBV7-8 and TRBJ1-5, the full variable domain reads GAGVSQSPRYKVAKRGQDVALRCDPISGHVSLFWYQQALGQGPEFLTYFQNEAQLDKSGLPSDRFFAERPEGSVSTLKIQRTQQEDSAVYLCASSSDRVDQPQHFGDGTRLSIL.

The rearrangement links TRBV4-2 to TRBJ2-5, with a tentative D call TRBD1 (5 bases). The V and J ends lost 0 bases and 2 bases respectively, with 10 bases between them. The CDR3 runs to 15 residues. CDR1 is LGHNA, CDR2 YNFKEQ, per germline. The CDR3 DNA reads TGTGCCAGCAGCCAAGATGCAGGGTCGCAAGAGACCCAGTACTTC. Translating it yields CASSQDAGSQETQYF.

This clone was seen more than once but under ten times. This chain links TRBV15 with TRBJ2-1; 11 nucleotides agree with TRBD1. The CDR3 extends over 16 amino acids. Per germline, CDR1 LNHNV and CDR2 YYDKDF (reference sequence). V was pared by 5 bases and J by 3 bases, with 6 bases of the junction left unmatched. The CDR3 spells CATSVTGTGGYNEQFF. The CDR3 nucleotides read TGTGCCACCAGCGTAACCGGGACAGGGGGCTACAATGAGCAGTTCTTC.

There are a few counts of this clone. As DNA, the CDR3 is TGTGCCAGCAGTACGGGACTAGCGGCCTACAATGAGCAGTTCTTC. Translating it yields CASSTGLAAYNEQFF. The chain is built from TRBV7-2 and TRBJ2-1; TRBD2 agrees at 11 bases. The CDR3 loop spans 15 amino acids. Germline CDR1 SGHTA, CDR2 FQGNSA. The V gene end was trimmed by 6 bases and the J gene end by 2 bases; junction bases not matched to a gene: 3.

The V call is TRBV5-1, the J call TRBJ2-1; 7 bases fit TRBD1. CDR1 is SGHRS, CDR2 YFSETQ, per germline. J was trimmed by 7 bases and V by 5 bases; bases with no gene match: 9. The CDR3 totals 14 residues. CDR3 sequence (DNA): TGCGCCAGCAGTCGGGACAGTATAGGGAATGAGCAGTTCTTC. Translating it yields CASSRDSIGNEQFF.

This clone was detected a few times. The V gene is TRBV18, the J gene TRBJ1-6, with unresolved D. Germline V gene data show CDR1 as KGHSH and CDR2 as LQKENI. CDR3 length: 13 residues. The V end was cut by 5 bases, the J end by 5 bases, with 7 bases between. The DNA of the CDR3 is TGTGCCAGCTCAGGAAGCGATAATTCACCCCTCCACTTT. Residues: CASSGSDNSPLHF.

This clone turned up a few times. The J gene is TRBJ2-5, the V gene TRBV12-5; D gene ambiguous. The CDR3 runs 13 residues. V was shortened by 8 bases and J by 2 bases, with 12 bases between the two germline ends. Per germline, CDR1 LGHNT and CDR2 FRNRAP. DNA of the CDR3: TGTGCTAGTTTGGTCTTTCCGCAAGAGACCCAGTACTTC. Encoded protein: CASLVFPQETQYF.

The genes are TRBV7-9 and TRBJ2-3; no definite D call. Trimming shortened V by 2 bases and J by 2 bases, and 17 bases separated the two germline ends. Germline CDR1 SEHNR, CDR2 FQNEAQ (reference sequence). The CDR3 runs to 17 residues. The chain's CDR3 is CASSLYSSQIHTDTQYF. The CDR3 DNA reads TGTGCCAGCAGCTTATATTCGTCCCAGATACACACAGATACGCAGTATTTT.

The chain joins TRBV29-1 to TRBJ2-1, with TRBD1 identical over 7 bases. This CDR3 has 13 amino acids. Germline V gene lookup returns CDR1 SQVTM and CDR2 ANQGSEA. With 7 bases clipped from V and 5 bases from J, the junction kept 8 bases outside the gene matches. This chain's CDR3 is CSGRTGYHNEQFF. The CDR3 DNA is TGCAGCGGAAGGACAGGCTATCACAATGAGCAGTTCTTC.

The chain recombines TRBV10-3 with TRBJ1-5, with D unresolved. This CDR3 has 15 amino acids. Germline loops: CDR1 ENHRY, CDR2 SYGVKD. V was cut by 1 base and J by 0 bases, with 7 bases left in between. The CDR3 nucleotides are TGTGCCATCAGTGAGTACAGTAATAGCAATCAGCCCCAGCATTTT. Translating it yields CAISEYSNSNQPQHF.

The table lists this clone with a few counts. Here the CDR3 DNA reads TGTGCCAGCAGCATCGGACTAGCGGGACCCTCAGATACGCAGTATTTT. Protein sequence: CASSIGLAGPSDTQYF. The chain joins TRBV7-2 to TRBJ2-3; 12 bases are a match to TRBD2. The CDR3 covers 16 residues. The germline gives CDR1 SGHTA, CDR2 FQGNSA. Trimming at V came to 5 bases and at J to 4 bases, leaving 7 bases not matched to a gene.

This chain connects TRBV4-2 to TRBJ2-5, with D perhaps TRBD1 (5 bases). The CDR3 is 17 amino acids. The germline CDR1 and CDR2 sequences are LGHNA and YNFKEQ. Between the trimmed V and J ends, which lost 3 bases and 1 base, there was a span of 18 bases. CDR3 protein: CASSQDTVSYAQETQYF. The DNA for the CDR3 is TGTGCCAGCAGCCAGGACACAGTTTCTTACGCCCAAGAGACCCAGTACTTC.

This clone was detected only a few times. The chain carries TRBV7-3 and TRBJ2-7; tentative D call: TRBD1 (5 bases). Trimming removed 2 bases from V and 3 bases from J, with 8 bases in between. This CDR3 has 13 amino acids. Germline V gene data show CDR1 as SGHTA and CDR2 as FQGTGA. The CDR3 DNA follows: TGTGCCAGCAGCTTAGGGGCGGTCTACGAGCAGTACTTC. The encoded protein is CASSLGAVYEQYF.

This chain links TRBV18 with TRBJ2-2, with D perhaps being TRBD1 or TRBD2 (5 bases each). With 4 bases removed from V and 1 base from J, the gap between germline ends came to 13 bases. The CDR3 sequence is 16 residues long. The V gene's germline CDR1 is KGHSH and CDR2 LQKENI. CDR3 DNA sequence: TGTGCCAGCTCACTGGGACCGCCGAGGAACACCGGGGAGCTGTTTTTT. Encoded protein: CASSLGPPRNTGELFF.

This clone was recorded many times. The chain has TRBV14 and TRBJ2-1; no firm D call. There are 11 residues in the CDR3. Trimming left V 1 base short and J 9 bases short, with 4 bases between. In germline, CDR1 is SGHDN, CDR2 FVKESK. CDR3 loop: CASSQAGEQFF. Here the CDR3 DNA reads TGTGCCAGCAGCCAAGCCGGTGAGCAGTTCTTC.

The chain is built from TRBV7-2 and TRBJ2-7, with 9 bases that match TRBD1. CDR3 length equals 14 residues. The germline V gene encodes CDR1 SGHTA and CDR2 FQGNSA. With V trimmed by 2 bases and J by 2 bases, 1 base remained unmatched. The CDR3, as DNA: TGTGCCAGCAGCTTAAGGACAGGGGCCTACGAGCAGTACGTC. This translates into CASSLRTGAYEQYV.

This clone has only a few counts. V is TRBV9 and J is TRBJ2-1, with TRBD2 matching 16 bases. The V and J ends lost 0 bases and 10 bases, in that order; junction bases with no gene match: 4. Germline loops: CDR1 SGDLS, CDR2 YYNGEE. CDR3 size: 16 residues. CDR3 residues: CASSVGGLAGGLEQFF. CDR3 DNA sequence: TGTGCCAGCAGCGTAGGGGGACTAGCGGGAGGGTTAGAGCAGTTCTTC.

This clone was recorded a few times. This sequence joins TRBV9 and TRBJ2-7; 8 nucleotides match TRBD1. Unmatched junction bases numbered 9, after V lost 3 bases and J lost 7 bases. The CDR3 is 14 residues long. Germline CDR1 and CDR2: SGDLS and YYNGEE. The CDR3 DNA reads as TGTGCCAGCAGCGCACAAGACAGGGGATGGGAGCAGTACTTC. Protein: CASSAQDRGWEQYF.

In its sample, this clone was seen a few times. The chain joins TRBV2 to TRBJ2-1; the D is unclear. The CDR3 length is 12 residues. The V and J ends lost 6 bases and 3 bases respectively, with 6 bases between them. Germline V lookup: CDR1 SNHLY, CDR2 FYNNEI. CDR3 nucleotide sequence: TGTGCCAGCAGCGCGGACTACAATGAGCAGTTCTTC. This gives the protein CASSADYNEQFF. The complete variable domain, with remaining parts taken from reference TRBV2 and TRBJ2-1, reads EPEVTQTPSHQVTQMGQEVILRCVPISNHLYFYWYRQILGQKVEFLVSFYNNEISEKSEIFDDQFSVERPDGSNFTLKIRSTKLEDSAMYFCASSADYNEQFFGPGTRLTVL.

This clone turned up a few times. This chain uses TRBV2 with TRBJ1-1, with unresolved D. Germline V lookup: CDR1 SNHLY, CDR2 FYNNEI. This CDR3 has 12 amino acids. V lost 5 bases and J 11 bases, leaving 15 bases between the germline ends. CDR3 nucleotides: TGTGCCAGCAGTCTCAGTCAGCAACGGGCTTTCTTT. This translates into CASSLSQQRAFF.

J is TRBJ2-1 and V is TRBV2, with D maybe TRBD2 (6 bases). The V end lost 7 bases, the J end lost 5 bases, and 15 bases lay between the germline ends. The CDR3 has 14 amino acids. The germline CDR1 and CDR2 sequences are SNHLY and FYNNEI. Here the CDR3 DNA reads TGTGCCAGCAAGCGGGCGTTAGTGAACAATGAGCAGTTCTTC. Translation: CASKRALVNNEQFF.

In this sample, this clone turned up a few times. The germline gene is not matched at one end of the junction; a read error may be the cause. The chain uses TRBV7-7 and TRBJ2-5; D is perhaps TRBD1 or TRBD2 (5 bases each). Germline lookup yields CDR1 SSHAT and CDR2 FNYEAQ (reference sequence). The CDR3 contains 16 residues. The chain's CDR3 is CASSLGVSVLQETQYF. CDR3 in DNA: TGTGCTAGCAGCTTAGGGGTTAGCGTGCTACAAGAGACCCAGTACTTC.

This clone has only a few counts. V is TRBV12-5 and J is TRBJ1-3; no firm D call. Germline V CDR1 and CDR2: LGHNT, FRNRAP. The V gene lost 1 base and the J gene lost 2 bases, with 6 bases spanning the gap. The CDR3 spans 14 residues. CDR3 sequence reads: CASGLGLPGNTIYF. The CDR3 DNA reads TGTGCTAGTGGTTTGGGTCTTCCTGGAAACACCATATATTTT.

This clone occurred a few times. The rearrangement uses TRBV11-1 and TRBJ2-1; the match to TRBD2 covers 11 bases. The CDR3 sequence is 18 residues long. Trimming at V came to 1 base and at J to 13 bases, leaving 18 bases not matched to a gene. Germline lookup yields CDR1 SGHAT and CDR2 FQDESV (reference sequence). The DNA for the CDR3 is TGTGCCAGCAGCTTAGAAGGTTGGGGACTAGCGGCCTGGAAGCCCCAGTTCTTC. It yields the protein CASSLEGWGLAAWKPQFF. Looking up the rest from reference TRBV11-1 and TRBJ2-1 gives the full variable domain: EAEVAQSPRYKITEKSQAVAFWCDPISGHATLYWYRQILGQGPELLVQFQDESVVDDSQLPKDRFSAERLKGVDSTLKIQPAELGDSAMYLCASSLEGWGLAAWKPQFFGPGTRLTVL.